Each of the 32 T cell receptor beta chains below was sequenced from the same sample in a study of blood T cell repertoires in COVID-19. Generated by immunoSEQ multiplex PCR, the TCRdb table keeps only in-frame clones and is missing some. The sample lists over 200,000 clones; around nine tenths were seen once. The sequencing sample was made of peripheral blood. The origin of the receptors is a man aged 40-50 years with acute or convalescent COVID-19.

The V gene is TRBV6-1, the J gene TRBJ2-7, with TRBD2 matching 11 bases. The CDR3 contains 15 residues. V was clipped by 3 bases and J by 7 bases; unmatched bases: 8. Germline V gene lookup returns CDR1 MNHNS and CDR2 SASEGT. The CDR3 reads CASSEGLAGGREQYF. In DNA, the CDR3 is TGTGCCAGCAGTGAGGGGCTAGCGGGGGGCCGGGAGCAGTACTTC.

This clone has a single count. The rearrangement joins TRBV6-1 to TRBJ1-2; 9 bases map to TRBD1. Germline CDR1 MNHNS, CDR2 SASEGT. CDR3 length: 14 residues. V lost 6 bases to trimming and J lost 8 bases; unmatched junction nucleotides: 10. In DNA, the CDR3 is TGTGCCAGCAGCCTACCACCGGGACAGGGAGGCTACACCTTC. The encoded protein is CASSLPPGQGGYTF.

DNA for the CDR3: TGTGCCAGCAGTTTGTCCAGCTATGGCTACACCTTC. It is translated as CASSLSSYGYTF. The rearrangement joins TRBV12-3 or TRBV12-4 to TRBJ1-2, with no clear D. The CDR3 consists of 12 residues. The ends were cut back, 3 bases at V and 4 bases at J, with 6 bases in the middle.

This sequence joins TRBV23-1 and TRBJ2-5, with 7 bases identical to TRBD2. TRBV23-1 is designated an ORF whose function remains uncertain. V was clipped by 0 bases and J by 1 base; unmatched bases: 2. This CDR3 region has 15 residues. The CDR3, as DNA: TGCGCCAGCAGTCAATCGCGGGAGTTCCAAGAGACCCAGTACTTC. Its translation: CASSQSREFQETQYF.

The V call is TRBV6-6, the J call TRBJ1-2, with D maybe TRBD1 (6 bases). Trimming left V 8 bases short and J 5 bases short, with 9 bases between. Germline lookup yields CDR1 MNHNY and CDR2 SVGAGI (reference sequence). The CDR3 length is 11 residues. In nucleotides, the CDR3 is TGTGCCAGCGGGACATTTTATGGCTACACCTTC. Its protein product is CASGTFYGYTF.

This chain joins TRBV29-1 and TRBJ2-2; unclear D gene. V lost 7 bases to trimming and J lost 4 bases, with 13 bases between them. Germline assignment: CDR1 SQVTM and CDR2 ANQGSEA. The CDR3 totals 13 residues. The CDR3 here is CSARSDPTGELFF. CDR3 DNA sequence: TGCAGCGCCCGGAGCGATCCCACCGGGGAGCTGTTTTTT.

The chain couples TRBV7-8 to TRBJ2-5; 8 nucleotides align to TRBD1. Germline-derived CDR1 and CDR2 are SGHVS and FQNEAQ. V was clipped by 5 bases and J by 2 bases; unmatched bases: 10. The CDR3 is 16 amino acids. The CDR3 protein is CASSVQQGVGQETQYF. CDR3 in DNA: TGTGCCAGCAGCGTACAACAGGGGGTAGGGCAAGAGACCCAGTACTTC.

V gene TRBV2 combines with J gene TRBJ1-6; 10 positions agree with TRBD1. Germline V gene data show CDR1 as SNHLY and CDR2 as FYNNEI. The CDR3 has 16 amino acids. Trimming cost V 5 bases and J 1 base; bases outside gene matches: 2. The CDR3 DNA reads TGTGCCAGCAGTTTGGACAGGGGGTCCTATAATTCACCCCTCCACTTT. This encodes CASSLDRGSYNSPLHF.

The sample holds one count of this clone. The chain links TRBV19 to TRBJ1-5; TRBD1 agrees at 7 bases. The germline CDR1 and CDR2 sequences are LNHDA and SQIVND (reference sequence). This CDR3 spans 14 amino acids. The ends lost 1 base at V and 6 bases at J; junction bases unmatched: 3. The CDR3 region is CASSIGDRAQPQHF. The CDR3 nucleotides read TGTGCCAGTAGTATAGGCGACAGGGCTCAGCCCCAGCATTTT.

The CDR3 region has the DNA TGTGCCAGCTCACCCGTGCGCTCGGGGGAAGGTGAGCAGTACTTC. This sequence encodes CASSPVRSGEGEQYF. The V call is TRBV18, the J call TRBJ2-7; tentatively, D is TRBD2 (6 bases). Trimming shortened V by 3 bases and J by 7 bases, and 19 bases separated the two germline ends. The CDR3 covers 15 residues. Germline-derived CDR1 and CDR2 are KGHSH and LQKENI.

This clone was seen once. The chain is built from TRBV5-1 and TRBJ1-1; D is perhaps TRBD1 (5 bases). V lost 2 bases, J lost 6 bases, and 11 bases lay in between. The CDR3 is 13 amino acids. Germline V gene sequence: CDR1 SGHRS, CDR2 YFSETQ. The CDR3 is CASSLWQGAEAFF. In DNA, the CDR3 is TGCGCCAGCAGCTTATGGCAAGGGGCTGAAGCTTTCTTT.

J is TRBJ2-5 and V is TRBV30; 8 nucleotides agree with TRBD2. CDR1 and CDR2 (germline): GTSNPN, SVGIG (reference sequence). The CDR3 runs to 15 residues. Trimming removed 2 bases from V and 2 bases from J; junction bases left unmatched: 7. As DNA, the CDR3 is TGTGCCTGGAGTCGGGGCGGGGGGCCGCAAGAGACCCAGTACTTC. Amino acid sequence: CAWSRGGGPQETQYF.

This chain joins TRBV6-2 or TRBV6-3 and TRBJ2-1, with D possibly TRBD2 on 6 matching bases. CDR1 MNHEY and CDR2 SVGEGT come from the germline V gene. This CDR3 has 16 residues. V lost 0 bases and J 1 base, leaving 10 bases between the germline ends. CDR3 sequence reads: CASSYSRERSYNEQFF. The CDR3 DNA sequence: TGTGCCAGCAGTTACTCCCGGGAGAGGTCCTACAATGAGCAGTTCTTC.

The gene calls are TRBV6-6 and TRBJ1-3, with D unresolved. CDR1 is MNHNY, CDR2 SVGAGI, per germline (reference sequence). The CDR3 totals 14 residues. The germline V and J ends were trimmed by 4 bases and 3 bases, with 10 bases remaining between them. The CDR3 loop reads CASSSVLYGNTIYF. The CDR3 DNA follows: TGTGCCAGCAGTTCCGTATTGTATGGAAACACCATATATTTT.

The CDR3 is CASSSIYEQYF. CDR3 nucleotide sequence: TGTGCCAGCAGCTCTATATACGAGCAGTACTTC. The rearrangement joins TRBV21-1 to TRBJ2-7; the table's D call of TRBD2 was not tested on the DNA. TRBV21-1 is an annotated pseudogene. This CDR3 spans 11 amino acids.

The chain employs TRBV7-9 and TRBJ2-7; 7 positions match TRBD1. The CDR3 sequence is 15 residues long. Trimming at V came to 0 bases and at J to 4 bases, leaving 6 bases not matched to a gene. CDR1 and CDR2 (germline): SEHNR, FQNEAQ (reference sequence). CDR3 loop: CASSLAGTEAYEQYF. For the CDR3, the DNA is TGTGCCAGCAGCTTAGCCGGGACAGAGGCATACGAGCAGTACTTC.

The chain combines TRBV11-3 with TRBJ2-1; TRBD2 matches at 9 bases. The CDR3 is 18 residues long. Germline V gene lookup returns CDR1 SGHNT and CDR2 YENEEA. The V gene end was trimmed by 3 bases and the J gene end by 0 bases; junction bases not matched to a gene: 9. The DNA of the CDR3 is TGTGCCAGCAGCTTGGAGAGGACTAGCGCGAGCTCCTACAATGAGCAGTTCTTC. Its translation: CASSLERTSASSYNEQFF.

The chain recombines TRBV3-1 (or the pseudogene TRBV3-2) with TRBJ1-6; D unresolved. Germline V gene lookup returns CDR1 LGHDT and CDR2 YNNKEL (reference sequence). V lost 3 bases to trimming and J lost 7 bases, with 16 bases between them. The CDR3 length is 16 residues. CDR3 nucleotides: TGTGCCAGCAGCCATCATCAGTCAGGTCCAAATTCACCCCTCCACTTT. Its translation is CASSHHQSGPNSPLHF.

The rearrangement uses TRBV2 and TRBJ1-6, with TRBD1 identical over 10 bases. This CDR3 region has 16 residues. Trimming cost V 4 bases and J 10 bases; bases outside gene matches: 10. Germline V lookup: CDR1 SNHLY, CDR2 FYNNEI. CDR3 protein: CASSGEDRGRRSPLHF. CDR3 DNA sequence: TGTGCCAGCAGTGGCGAAGACAGGGGGCGAAGGTCACCCCTCCACTTT. The entire variable domain, with the rest obtained from reference TRBV2 and TRBJ1-6, is as follows: EPEVTQTPSHQVTQMGQEVILRCVPISNHLYFYWYRQILGQKVEFLVSFYNNEISEKSEIFDDQFSVERPDGSNFTLKIRSTKLEDSAMYFCASSGEDRGRRSPLHFGNGTRLTVT.

The chain is built from TRBV5-1 and TRBJ1-5; weak D call: TRBD1 (6 bases). Germline CDR1 is SGHRS and CDR2 is YFSETQ. CDR3 length: 14 residues. The germline V and J ends were trimmed by 4 bases and 8 bases, with 16 bases remaining between them. The CDR3 is CASSLQGREEPQHF. The DNA for the CDR3 is TGCGCCAGCAGCCTACAGGGTCGGGAGGAGCCCCAGCATTTT.

This chain links TRBV6-1 with TRBJ1-5; D remains unclear. The V gene lost 1 base and the J gene lost 11 bases, with 12 bases spanning the gap. Germline V CDR1 and CDR2: MNHNS, SASEGT. The CDR3 length is 13 residues. This CDR3 is CASSEGLSAAQHF. In DNA form, the CDR3 reads TGTGCCAGCAGTGAAGGGCTTAGCGCAGCCCAGCATTTT.

The chain joins TRBV19 to TRBJ2-6; 7 bases line up with TRBD1. Germline CDR1 is LNHDA and CDR2 is SQIVND (reference sequence). Trimming at V came to 5 bases and at J to 3 bases, leaving 4 bases not matched to a gene. This CDR3 contains 15 residues. The DNA of the CDR3 is TGTGCCAGTAGTCACGGGACAGTTGGGGCCAACGTCCTGACTTTC. Translated, it gives CASSHGTVGANVLTF.

The V call is TRBV7-9, the J call TRBJ2-7; maybe TRBD2 (7 bases). Germline CDR1 SEHNR, CDR2 FQNEAQ (reference sequence). Trimming took 6 bases from V and 3 from J, leaving 18 bases between them. The CDR3 has 15 amino acids. The DNA of the CDR3 is TGTGCCAGCAGGCTCGCTGTAGGGGGGGACTACGAGCAGTACTTC. Amino acids: CASRLAVGGDYEQYF. Full variable domain (remainder filled in from reference TRBV7-9 and TRBJ2-7): DTGVSQNPRHKITKRGQNVTFRCDPISEHNRLYWYRQTLGQGPEFLTYFQNEAQLEKSRLLSDRFSAERPKGSFSTLEIQRTEQGDSAMYLCASRLAVGGDYEQYFGPGTRLTVT.

V gene TRBV7-2 combines with J gene TRBJ2-1, with D tentatively TRBD2 (7 bases). V shed 1 base and J shed 14 bases, with 15 bases lying between them. The CDR3 consists of 13 residues. The germline gives CDR1 SGHTA, CDR2 FQGNSA. For the CDR3, the DNA is TGTGCCAGCAGCTTAGGGGGGCGGGAGACCGAGTTCTTC. Its protein product is CASSLGGRETEFF.

The table lists this clone with a count of one. The same CDR3 arises from other DNA sequences in this sample as well. The rearrangement joins TRBV7-2 to TRBJ1-5, with D maybe TRBD1 (5 bases). Germline values: CDR1 SGHTA, CDR2 FQGNSA. The CDR3 loop spans 15 amino acids. V lost 6 bases and J 0 bases, leaving 12 bases between the germline ends. The CDR3: CASRAGLNSNQPQHF. DNA for the CDR3: TGTGCCAGCAGGGCGGGACTCAATAGCAATCAGCCCCAGCATTTT.

The chain has TRBV4-3 and TRBJ1-1; D remains unclear. This CDR3 has 14 residues. Trimming took off 2 bases at V and 1 base at J, with 8 bases between the two ends. Germline CDR1 reads LGHNA; CDR2 reads YSLEER. In DNA, the CDR3 is TGCGCCAGCAGCCAACGAGACACGAACACTGAAGCTTTCTTT. Its protein is CASSQRDTNTEAFF.

CDR3 DNA: TGTGCCAGTAGTACGACAGATACGCAGTATTTT. It yields the protein CASSTTDTQYF. The chain recombines TRBV19 with TRBJ2-3; D is uncertain. CDR1 and CDR2 from the germline V gene are LNHDA and SQIVND (reference sequence). V was pared by 4 bases and J by 3 bases, with 2 bases between. This CDR3 is built from 11 residues.

This clone was observed once. The V gene is TRBV18, the J gene TRBJ1-6; 7 positions match TRBD1. Germline CDR1 KGHSH, CDR2 LQKENI. The CDR3 extends over 17 amino acids. V lost 3 bases, J lost 10 bases, and 15 bases stayed unmatched. Here the CDR3 reads CASSPLSIGTVQSPLHF. In DNA form, the CDR3 reads TGTGCCAGCTCACCCCTTTCGATAGGGACAGTACAATCACCCCTCCACTTT.

The chain combines TRBV15 with TRBJ2-1, with D unresolved. The length of the CDR3 is 13 residues. Germline CDR1 LNHNV, CDR2 YYDKDF (reference sequence). V was trimmed by 0 bases and J by 10 bases, leaving 10 bases between them. CDR3 in DNA: TGTGCCACCAGCAGAGATCTTTCTTCCGAGCAGTTCTTC. It codes for CATSRDLSSEQFF.

The V gene is TRBV5-1, the J gene TRBJ2-6; TRBD1 agrees at 8 bases. Germline V gene lookup returns CDR1 SGHRS and CDR2 YFSETQ. The trim removed 3 bases at V and 2 bases at J, leaving 1 base unmatched. CDR3 size: 15 residues. The CDR3 loop is CASSSGQAGANVLTF. CDR3 sequence (DNA): TGCGCCAGCAGCTCGGGACAGGCTGGGGCCAACGTCCTGACTTTC. Full variable domain (remainder filled in from reference TRBV5-1 and TRBJ2-6): KAGVTQTPRYLIKTRGQQVTLSCSPISGHRSVSWYQQTPGQGLQFLFEYFSETQRNKGNFPGRFSGRQFSNSRSEMNVSTLELGDSALYLCASSSGQAGANVLTFGAGSRLTVL.

The V gene is TRBV9, the J gene TRBJ2-7; 7 nucleotides align to TRBD1. J gave up 2 bases and V 4 bases, and 12 bases lay outside the gene matches. Germline CDR1 SGDLS, CDR2 YYNGEE. This CDR3 region has 16 residues. The CDR3 nucleotides are TGTGCCAGCAGCCCCCGACCACCGGGACAGACCTACGAGCAGTACTTC. It specifies CASSPRPPGQTYEQYF.

The rearrangement links TRBV3-1 (or the pseudogene TRBV3-2) to TRBJ1-1; D uncertain. V lost 1 base and J lost 8, with 14 bases in between. The CDR3 is made up of 14 amino acids. Germline V gene data show CDR1 as LGHDT and CDR2 as YNNKEL (reference sequence). The DNA for the CDR3 is TGTGCCAGCAGCCAAGTTGGAACGGGTCGGGAAGCTTTCTTT. Translating gives CASSQVGTGREAFF.